This TCR beta chain came from a study of CD8 T cells in ankylosing spondylitis. This clonotype was recorded a few times. The antigen is not known. Libraries of TCR beta came from quantitative 5'-RACE with molecular barcodes. Using its own MiXCR run on the 5' RACE reads, TCRdb lists one record per CDR3 protein. The sample records a few hundred thousand distinct CDR3 sequences, 20% to 25% being singletons. There are 16 residues in the CDR3. Study conclusions and caveats: There was a TCR beta motif, made of several highly homologous variants, that appeared characteristic of ankylosing spondylitis blood.

The receptor was derived from a male donor with ankylosing spondylitis. What was sequenced was blood, either unsorted or a sorted T cell fraction (not recorded which). This rearrangement joins TRBV21-1 to TRBJ1-2. TRBV21-1 represents a pseudogene. The CDR3 loop is CASSKCRRGKSYGYTF. CDR3 in DNA: TGTGCCAGCAGCAAATGCCGACGGGGAAAGAGCTATGGCTACACCTTC.